This T cell receptor beta chain was observed in a study of T cell responses to AZD1222 COVID-19 vaccine. Whole-study context: Pooling of second doses given at about 4 or about 12 weeks was done. Notes on the study in general: It should be noted that donors were predominantly white British and more often female, and clonal diversity was possibly underestimated. Variant regions that are unmutated are reportedly the target of nearly half of spike-specific TCRs.

This CDR3 spans 17 amino acids. The germline V gene encodes CDR1 LNHNV and CDR2 YYDKDF (reference sequence). V lost 1 base and J lost 1, with 16 bases in between. Concerning this clone: Its antigen is currently unknown.

The assay was immunoSEQ multiplex PCR, and TCRdb's table has in-frame clones only and misses some. The repertoire holds roughly 100,000 clones, with 89% as singletons. This TCR came from an adult in good health. The gene calls are TRBV15 and TRBJ1-1; D is unclear. The input for sequencing was peripheral blood, taken on day 0 of AZD1222 vaccination. CDR3 bases: TGTGCCACCAGCAGAGGGTCGAAAAGGGAGAGGAACACTGAAGCTTTCTTT. This translates into CATSRGSKRERNTEAFF.